This passage covers 18 T cell receptor beta chains from one sample sequenced in a study of human T cells and chemical hapten exposure (dated by TCRdb to the early 2020s). Libraries came from RACE. Sequenced using a NextSeq 500. TCRdb trimmed the raw reads at Q25, called clones with MiXCR and kept productive beta chains. A single entry per CDR3 protein holds the most common genes and DNA from its merged rows. The sample yields some 96,000 distinct CDR3 sequences; about 28% were counted once. Approximately 10% of the sample is taken by the ten largest. The time point label here, explained by the study, means: patch test 3, about 24 weeks after DPC sensitization. The treatment or condition label on this specimen signifies: therapeutic diphenylcyclopropenone sensitization with weekly scalp DPC. The specimen was whole blood, collected in connection with sensitization to the hapten diphenylcyclopropenone (DPC). These receptors came from a man aged 35 to 55 with alopecia areata. Some clones in this sample may be carry-over from other donors' samples.

The chain uses TRBV3-1 and TRBJ2-6; D might be TRBD2 (6 bases). The germline V and J ends were trimmed by 4 bases and 2 bases, with 9 bases remaining between them. CDR3 size: 15 residues. Germline V gene data show CDR1 as LGHDT and CDR2 as YNNKEL (reference sequence). The CDR3 is CASSLGLPGANVLTF. The CDR3 DNA follows: TGTGCCAGCAGCCTGGGACTGCCTGGGGCCAACGTCCTGACTTTC.

The chain combines TRBV29-1 with TRBJ2-3, with D perhaps TRBD1 (6 bases). Germline V gene lookup returns CDR1 SQVTM and CDR2 ANQGSEA. Trimming removed 6 bases at V and 2 bases at J, with 15 bases between. The CDR3 is 14 amino acids. The CDR3 loop is CSVDRDIITDTQYF. The CDR3 DNA reads as TGCAGCGTCGACCGGGACATAATCACAGATACGCAGTATTTT.

The chain carries TRBV6-6 and TRBJ2-3; TRBD2 matches 8 bases. The CDR3 covers 15 residues. J was trimmed by 2 bases and V by 6 bases; bases with no gene match: 7. Germline V gives CDR1 MNHNY, CDR2 SVGAGI (reference sequence). CDR3 sequence (DNA): TGTGCCAGCAGCAAGCGGGAGAAGAACACAGATACGCAGTATTTT. Its protein is CASSKREKNTDTQYF.

The chain couples TRBV15 to TRBJ2-3; D possibly matches TRBD1 or TRBD2 (5 bases each). The CDR3 is made up of 18 amino acids. Germline CDR1 LNHNV, CDR2 YYDKDF (reference sequence). Trimming took off 1 base at V and 0 bases at J, with 17 bases between the two ends. CDR3 nucleotide sequence: TGTGCCACCAGCAGAGGCGGAGGTGGGGCTTTCAGCACAGATACGCAGTATTTT. Its translation: CATSRGGGGAFSTDTQYF.

This clonotype was counted between two and nine times. V and J are TRBV11-2 and TRBJ2-3, with D perhaps matching TRBD1 (5 bases). V dropped 1 base and J dropped 2 bases, with 10 bases sitting between them. CDR1 and CDR2 (germline): SGHAT, FQNNGV. The CDR3 length is 15 residues. The CDR3 reads CASSLAGANTDTQYF. The CDR3 DNA reads as TGTGCCAGCAGCTTAGCTGGGGCGAACACAGATACGCAGTATTTT.

CDR3 loop: CASSRTVGTEAFF. The CDR3 nucleotides read TGTGCCAGCAGCCGTACAGTAGGTACTGAAGCTTTCTTT. J is TRBJ1-1 and V is TRBV7-9; D uncertain. Trimming removed 5 bases at V and 5 bases at J, with 12 bases between. The CDR3 has 13 amino acids. Germline CDR1 and CDR2: SEHNR and FQNEAQ (reference sequence).

This chain links TRBV12-3 or TRBV12-4 with TRBJ2-2, with no clear D. Trimming stripped 8 bases from V and 8 bases from J, with 12 bases between. This CDR3 has 12 residues. The CDR3 nucleotides read TGTGCCAGCTCAAAGGTCCGGGGGGAGCTGTTTTTT. Protein sequence: CASSKVRGELFF.

The CDR3 DNA reads as TGTGCCAGCAGTTTACTCGGGACAGGGGGCTACGAGCAGTACTTC. Residues: CASSLLGTGGYEQYF. V usage is TRBV28 and J usage is TRBJ2-7; 11 bases agree with TRBD1. Germline-derived CDR1 and CDR2 are MDHEN and SYDVKM. Trimming cost V 2 bases and J 3 bases; bases outside gene matches: 3. The CDR3 has 15 amino acids.

The V call is TRBV28, the J call TRBJ2-3; D is uncertain. CDR1 MDHEN and CDR2 SYDVKM come from the germline V gene. Trimming took off 4 bases at V and 7 bases at J, with 12 bases between the two ends. This CDR3 spans 13 amino acids. In nucleotides, the CDR3 is TGTGCCAGCAGTTACAAGACCCCTAATACGCAGTATTTT. This encodes CASSYKTPNTQYF.

This clonotype occurred many times. The genes are TRBV7-2 and TRBJ2-1; 7 nucleotides line up with TRBD2. This CDR3 has 16 residues. Trimming at V came to 2 bases and at J to 2 bases, leaving 6 bases not matched to a gene. Germline V gene lookup returns CDR1 SGHTA and CDR2 FQGNSA. The CDR3 sequence is CASSLSRGGPYNEQFF. The CDR3 nucleotides are TGTGCCAGCAGCTTATCCCGGGGAGGGCCCTACAATGAGCAGTTCTTC.

This clonotype occurred a few times. In DNA form, the CDR3 reads TGCGCCAGCAGCCAAGAGATGAGCGGGAGGGAGCAGTTCTTC. Encoded protein: CASSQEMSGREQFF. This chain links TRBV4-3 with TRBJ2-1; 9 bases line up with TRBD2. Germline V CDR1 and CDR2: LGHNA, YSLEER. The ends lost 0 bases at V and 10 bases at J; junction bases unmatched: 4. The CDR3 has 14 residues.

The gene calls are TRBV3-1 and TRBJ2-4; D assignment may be TRBD1 or TRBD2 (5 bases each). CDR1 and CDR2 from the germline V gene are LGHDT and YNNKEL (reference sequence). The length of the CDR3 is 15 residues. Deletions cut 5 bases from V and 5 bases from J, with 16 bases between. The CDR3: CASSSTPGPENIQYF. The CDR3 region has the DNA TGTGCCAGCAGCTCAACTCCGGGACCCGAAAACATTCAGTACTTC.

The rearrangement joins TRBV5-1 to TRBJ2-3; D ambiguous. From germline, CDR1 is SGHRS and CDR2 YFSETQ. This CDR3 contains 13 residues. The V end was cut by 5 bases, the J end by 0 bases, with 7 bases between. The CDR3 region is CASRPTSTDTQYF. Here the CDR3 DNA reads TGCGCCAGCAGACCGACTAGCACAGATACGCAGTATTTT.

V is TRBV2 and J is TRBJ1-2; 8 bases line up with TRBD1. Germline V gene data show CDR1 as SNHLY and CDR2 as FYNNEI. This CDR3 spans 13 amino acids. J was trimmed by 7 bases and V by 6 bases; bases with no gene match: 7. CDR3 bases: TGTGCCAGCAGGGGAGACAGGGGTAGTGGCTACACCTTC. The encoded protein is CASRGDRGSGYTF.

The sample holds one count of this clonotype. In nucleotides, the CDR3 is TGTGCCAGCAGCCAAGAGAACGGATGGACAGGGGCGGAGGAGCAGTACTTC. Its translation: CASSQENGWTGAEEQYF. The chain links TRBV3-1 to TRBJ2-7; 9 bases agree with TRBD1. Germline V gene lookup returns CDR1 LGHDT and CDR2 YNNKEL (reference sequence). The CDR3 extends over 17 amino acids. With V trimmed by 0 bases and J by 7 bases, 13 bases remained unmatched.

In its sample, this clonotype was seen a few times. CDR3 nucleotides: TGTGCCAGCAGTTTCGGTCTTTCCTACGAGCAGTACTTC. Translated: CASSFGLSYEQYF. The chain recombines TRBV28 with TRBJ2-7, with no clear D. The V gene lost 3 bases and the J gene lost 1 base, with 7 bases spanning the gap. Germline V gene data show CDR1 as MDHEN and CDR2 as SYDVKM. The length of the CDR3 is 13 residues. The full variable domain, completed using reference TRBV28 and TRBJ2-7, is DVKVTQSSRYLVKRTGEKVFLECVQDMDHENMFWYRQDPGLGLRLIYFSYDVKMKEKGDIPEGYSVSREKKERFSLILESASTNQTSMYLCASSFGLSYEQYFGPGTRLTVT.

This clonotype was observed a few times. The chain combines TRBV7-9 with TRBJ2-3; D remains ambiguous. Trimming took off 5 bases at V and 6 bases at J, with 12 bases between the two ends. This CDR3 has 13 residues. Germline-derived CDR1 and CDR2 are SEHNR and FQNEAQ (reference sequence). CDR3 sequence (DNA): TGTGCCAGCAGCCTACCATGGGCGGATACGCAGTATTTT. Protein sequence: CASSLPWADTQYF.

This clonotype was counted between two and nine times. The chain couples TRBV7-9 to TRBJ1-4; possibly TRBD1 for D (5 bases). V was pared by 4 bases and J by 6 bases, with 6 bases between. Germline assignment: CDR1 SEHNR and CDR2 FQNEAQ (reference sequence). The CDR3 is 12 amino acids. CDR3 coding DNA: TGTGCCAGCAGCTCGACAGATGAAAAACTGTTTTTT. Translation gives CASSSTDEKLFF.